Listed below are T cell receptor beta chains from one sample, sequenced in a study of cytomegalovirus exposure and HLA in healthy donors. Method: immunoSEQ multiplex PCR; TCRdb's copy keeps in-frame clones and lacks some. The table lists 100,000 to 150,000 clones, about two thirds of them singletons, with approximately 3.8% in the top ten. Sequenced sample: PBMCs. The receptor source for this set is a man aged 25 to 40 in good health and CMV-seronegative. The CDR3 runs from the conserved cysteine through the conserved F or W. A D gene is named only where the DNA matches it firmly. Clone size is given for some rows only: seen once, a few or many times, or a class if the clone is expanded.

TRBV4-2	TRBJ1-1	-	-	CASSHLPEAFF	TGTGCCAGCAGCCATCTCCCTGAAGCTTTCTTT
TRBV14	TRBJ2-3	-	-	CASSQGGLAWDTQYF	TGTGCCAGCAGCCAAGGAGGTCTAGCGTGGGATACGCAGTATTTT
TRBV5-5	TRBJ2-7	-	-	CASSPNPTDSYEQYF	TGTGCCAGCAGCCCGAACCCGACAGACTCCTACGAGCAGTACTTC
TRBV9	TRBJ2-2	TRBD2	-	CASSVSGVGTGELFF	TGTGCCAGCAGCGTTAGCGGGGTGGGGACCGGGGAGCTGTTTTTT
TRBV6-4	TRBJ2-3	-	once	CASRVLVNTDTQYF	TGTGCCAGCCGGGTTCTGGTCAACACAGATACGCAGTATTTT
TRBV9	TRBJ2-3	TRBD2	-	CASSVDGRLAANTDTQYF	TGTGCCAGCAGCGTAGACGGGCGACTAGCAGCAAACACAGATACGCAGTATTTT
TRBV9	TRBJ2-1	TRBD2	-	CASSDPPSGHNEQFF	TGTGCCAGCAGCGACCCGCCTAGCGGGCACAATGAGCAGTTCTTC
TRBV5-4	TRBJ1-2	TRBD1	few	CASSWGTGNYGYTF	TGTGCCAGCAGCTGGGGGACAGGGAACTATGGCTACACCTTC
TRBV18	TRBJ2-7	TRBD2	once	CASSQGTSGAYEQYF	TGTGCCAGCTCACAAGGGACTAGCGGGGCTTACGAGCAGTACTTC
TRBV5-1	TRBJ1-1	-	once	CASRWEGDTEAFF	TGCGCCAGCAGGTGGGAGGGGGACACTGAAGCTTTCTTT
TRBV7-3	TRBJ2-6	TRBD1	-	CASSLQGASSGANVLTF	TGTGCCAGCAGCTTACAGGGGGCGAGCTCTGGGGCCAACGTCCTGACTTTC
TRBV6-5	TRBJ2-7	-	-	CASSSDRFLYEQYF	TGTGCCAGCAGTTCTGACAGGTTTCTTTACGAGCAGTACTTC
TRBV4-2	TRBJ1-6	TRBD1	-	CASSQVGRQGASPLHF	TGTGCCAGCAGCCAAGTTGGTCGGCAGGGGGCTTCACCCCTCCACTTT
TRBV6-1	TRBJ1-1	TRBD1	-	CASSHGQGYTEAFF	TGTGCCAGCAGCCACGGACAGGGGTACACTGAAGCTTTCTTT
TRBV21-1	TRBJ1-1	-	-	CASSKWDRDKGEAFF	TGTGCCAGCAGCAAATGGGACAGGGATAAGGGTGAAGCTTTCTTT
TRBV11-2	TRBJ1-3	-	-	CASSLIKRSFSGNTIYF	TGTGCCAGCAGCCTGATTAAGAGGAGCTTCTCTGGAAACACCATATATTTT
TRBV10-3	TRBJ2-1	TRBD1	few	CATGRDRNNGEQFF	TGTGCCACCGGCCGGGACAGAAATAATGGTGAGCAGTTCTTC
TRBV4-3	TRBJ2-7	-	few	CASSQDGEGDYEQYF	TGCGCCAGCAGCCAAGACGGAGAGGGGGACTACGAGCAGTACTTC
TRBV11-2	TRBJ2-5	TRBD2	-	CASSFTSGETQYF	TGTGCCAGCAGTTTCACTAGCGGGGAGACCCAGTACTTC
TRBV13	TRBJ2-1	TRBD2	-	CASSAGTSGIKNEQFF	TGTGCCAGCAGCGCCGGGACTAGCGGGATAAAGAATGAGCAGTTCTTC
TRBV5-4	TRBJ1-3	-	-	CASSLANPGSGNTIYF	TGTGCCAGCAGCTTGGCCAATCCGGGTTCTGGAAACACCATATATTTT
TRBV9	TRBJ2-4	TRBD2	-	CASSAGAHGSGGYIQYF	TGTGCCAGCAGCGCCGGGGCCCACGGTAGCGGGGGTTACATTCAGTACTTC
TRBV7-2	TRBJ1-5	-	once	CASSLGGGLGPQHF	TGTGCCAGCAGCTTAGGGGGGGGGCTGGGGCCCCAGCATTTT